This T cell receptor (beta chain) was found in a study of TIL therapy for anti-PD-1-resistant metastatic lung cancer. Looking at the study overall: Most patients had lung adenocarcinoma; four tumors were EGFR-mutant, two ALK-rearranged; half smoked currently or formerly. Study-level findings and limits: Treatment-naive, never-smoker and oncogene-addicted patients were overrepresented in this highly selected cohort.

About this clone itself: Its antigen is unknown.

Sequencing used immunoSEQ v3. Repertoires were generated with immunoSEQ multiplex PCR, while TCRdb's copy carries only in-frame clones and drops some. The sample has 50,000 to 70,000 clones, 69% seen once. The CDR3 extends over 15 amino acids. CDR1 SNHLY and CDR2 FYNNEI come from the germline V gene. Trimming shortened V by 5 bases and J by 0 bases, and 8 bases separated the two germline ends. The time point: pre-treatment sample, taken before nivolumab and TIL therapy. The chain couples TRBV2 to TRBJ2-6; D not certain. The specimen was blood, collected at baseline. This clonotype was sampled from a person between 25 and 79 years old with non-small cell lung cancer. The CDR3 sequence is CASSFSRSGANVLTF. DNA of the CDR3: TGTGCCAGCAGTTTCAGTCGCTCTGGGGCCAACGTCCTGACTTTC.